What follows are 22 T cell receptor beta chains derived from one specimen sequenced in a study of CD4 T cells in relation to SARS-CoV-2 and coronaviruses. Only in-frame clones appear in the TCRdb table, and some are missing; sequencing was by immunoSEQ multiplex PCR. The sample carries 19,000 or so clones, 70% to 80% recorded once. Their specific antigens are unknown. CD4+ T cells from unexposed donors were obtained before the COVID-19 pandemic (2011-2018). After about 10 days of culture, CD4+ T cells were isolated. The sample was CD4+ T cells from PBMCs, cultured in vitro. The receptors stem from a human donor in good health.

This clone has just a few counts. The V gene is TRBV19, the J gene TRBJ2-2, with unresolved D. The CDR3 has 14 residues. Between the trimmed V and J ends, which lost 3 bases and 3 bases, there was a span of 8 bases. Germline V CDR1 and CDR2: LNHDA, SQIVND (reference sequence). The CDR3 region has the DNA TGTGCCAGTAGTATCCCCATTTACACCGGGGAGCTGTTTTTT. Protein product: CASSIPIYTGELFF.

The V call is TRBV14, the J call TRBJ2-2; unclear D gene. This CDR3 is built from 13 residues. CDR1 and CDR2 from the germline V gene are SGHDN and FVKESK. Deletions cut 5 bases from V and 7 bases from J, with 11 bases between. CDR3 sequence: CASSAYGIGELFF. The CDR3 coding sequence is TGTGCCAGCAGCGCTTACGGTATCGGGGAGCTGTTTTTT. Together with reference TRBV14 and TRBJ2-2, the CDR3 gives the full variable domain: EAGVTQFPSHSVIEKGQTVTLRCDPISGHDNLYWYRRVMGKEIKFLLHFVKESKQDESGMPNNRFLAERTGGTYSTLKVQPAELEDSGVYFCASSAYGIGELFFGEGSRLTVL.

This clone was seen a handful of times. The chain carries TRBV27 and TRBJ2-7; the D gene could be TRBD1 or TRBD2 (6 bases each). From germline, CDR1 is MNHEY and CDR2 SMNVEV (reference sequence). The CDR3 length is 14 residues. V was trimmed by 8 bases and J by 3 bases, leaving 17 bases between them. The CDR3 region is CASVTGAFVYEQYF. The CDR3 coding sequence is TGTGCCAGCGTTACGGGGGCTTTCGTCTACGAGCAGTACTTC.

This CDR3 reads CASSFAGYGNEQFF. DNA for the CDR3: TGTGCCAGCAGTTTCGCTGGCTACGGCAATGAGCAGTTCTTC. The rearrangement joins TRBV27 to TRBJ2-1; no reliable D call. V lost 3 bases and J lost 6, with 12 bases in between. There are 14 residues in the CDR3. Germline V gene lookup returns CDR1 MNHEY and CDR2 SMNVEV (reference sequence).

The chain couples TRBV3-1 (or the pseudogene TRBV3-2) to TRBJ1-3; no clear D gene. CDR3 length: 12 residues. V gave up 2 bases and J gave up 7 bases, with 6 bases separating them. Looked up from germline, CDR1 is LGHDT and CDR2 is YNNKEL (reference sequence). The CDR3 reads CASSQKSNTIYF. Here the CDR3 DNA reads TGTGCCAGCAGCCAAAAGTCGAACACCATATATTTT.

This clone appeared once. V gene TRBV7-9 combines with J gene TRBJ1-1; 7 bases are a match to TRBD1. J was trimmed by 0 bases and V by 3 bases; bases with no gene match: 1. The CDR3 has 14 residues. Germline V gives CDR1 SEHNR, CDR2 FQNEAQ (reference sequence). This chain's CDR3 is CASSLTGLNTEAFF. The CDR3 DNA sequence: TGTGCCAGCAGCTTGACAGGGCTGAACACTGAAGCTTTCTTT.

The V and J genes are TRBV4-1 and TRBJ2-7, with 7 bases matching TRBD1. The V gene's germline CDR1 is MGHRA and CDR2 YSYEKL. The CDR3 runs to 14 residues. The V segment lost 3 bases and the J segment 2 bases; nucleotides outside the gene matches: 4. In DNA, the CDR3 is TGCGCCAGCAGCCAGGGACAGAGCACCTACGAGCAGTACTTC. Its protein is CASSQGQSTYEQYF.

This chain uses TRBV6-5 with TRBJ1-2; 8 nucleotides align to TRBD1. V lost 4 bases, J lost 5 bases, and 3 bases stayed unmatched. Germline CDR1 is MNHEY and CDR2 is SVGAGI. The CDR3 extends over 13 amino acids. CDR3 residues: CASSLQGGYGYTF. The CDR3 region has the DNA TGTGCCAGCAGTTTACAGGGGGGGTATGGCTACACCTTC.

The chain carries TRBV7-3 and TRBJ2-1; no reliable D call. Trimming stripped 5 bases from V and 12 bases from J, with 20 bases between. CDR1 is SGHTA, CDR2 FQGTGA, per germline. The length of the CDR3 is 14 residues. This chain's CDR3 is CASSEGPSSKGQFF. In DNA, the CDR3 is TGTGCCAGCAGCGAAGGCCCTAGTTCGAAGGGGCAGTTCTTC. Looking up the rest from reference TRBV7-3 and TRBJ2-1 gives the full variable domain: GAGVSQTPSNKVTEKGKYVELRCDPISGHTALYWYRQSLGQGPEFLIYFQGTGAADDSGLPNDRFFAVRPEGSVSTLKIQRTERGDSAVYLCASSEGPSSKGQFFGPGTRLTVL.

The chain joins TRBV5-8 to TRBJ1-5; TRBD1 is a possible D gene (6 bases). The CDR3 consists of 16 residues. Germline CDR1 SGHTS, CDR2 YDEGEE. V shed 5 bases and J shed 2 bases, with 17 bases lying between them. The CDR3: CASRQKQGRGNQPQHF. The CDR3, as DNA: TGTGCCAGCAGGCAAAAACAGGGTAGGGGCAATCAGCCCCAGCATTTT.

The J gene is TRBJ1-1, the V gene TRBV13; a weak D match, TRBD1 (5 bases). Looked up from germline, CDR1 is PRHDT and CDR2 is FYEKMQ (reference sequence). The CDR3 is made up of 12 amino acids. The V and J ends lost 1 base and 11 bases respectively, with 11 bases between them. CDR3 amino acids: CASSLEGASAFF. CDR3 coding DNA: TGTGCCAGCAGCTTAGAAGGGGCTAGTGCTTTCTTT.

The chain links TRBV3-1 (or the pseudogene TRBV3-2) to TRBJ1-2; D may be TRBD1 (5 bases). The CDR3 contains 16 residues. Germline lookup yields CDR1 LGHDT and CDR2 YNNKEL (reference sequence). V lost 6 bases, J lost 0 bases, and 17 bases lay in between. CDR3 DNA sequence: TGTGCCAGCAGGCGGTGGGACGGCTCGGCTAACTATGGCTACACCTTC. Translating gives CASRRWDGSANYGYTF.

In DNA form, the CDR3 reads TGTGCCAGCAGCGTAGGTCAGGCGAACACTGAAGCTTTCTTT. Protein sequence: CASSVGQANTEAFF. The genes are TRBV9 and TRBJ1-1; D unresolved. Germline V CDR1 and CDR2: SGDLS, YYNGEE. The CDR3 contains 14 residues. V gave up 0 bases and J gave up 1 base, with 7 bases separating them.

CDR3 in amino acids: CASSRGQGGTYEQYF. The CDR3 DNA reads TGTGCCAGCTCCCGTGGACAGGGGGGGACCTACGAGCAGTACTTC. The gene calls are TRBV18 and TRBJ2-7; TRBD1 aligns across 10 bases. V trimming: 6 bases; J trimming: 2 bases; junction bases outside the gene matches: 7. CDR3 length: 15 residues. In germline, CDR1 is KGHSH, CDR2 LQKENI.

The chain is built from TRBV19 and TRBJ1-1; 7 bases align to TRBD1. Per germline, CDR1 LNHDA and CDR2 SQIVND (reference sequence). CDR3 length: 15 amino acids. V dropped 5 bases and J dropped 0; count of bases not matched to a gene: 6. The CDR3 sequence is CASSAQDRVNTEAFF. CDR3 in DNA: TGTGCCAGTAGTGCTCAAGACAGGGTGAACACTGAAGCTTTCTTT.

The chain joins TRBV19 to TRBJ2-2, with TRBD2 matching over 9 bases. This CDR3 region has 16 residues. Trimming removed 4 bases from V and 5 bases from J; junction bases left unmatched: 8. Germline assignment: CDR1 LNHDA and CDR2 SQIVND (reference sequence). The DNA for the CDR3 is TGTGCCAGTAGTAATCTAGCGGGACTGGGGACCGGGGAGCTGTTTTTT. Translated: CASSNLAGLGTGELFF.

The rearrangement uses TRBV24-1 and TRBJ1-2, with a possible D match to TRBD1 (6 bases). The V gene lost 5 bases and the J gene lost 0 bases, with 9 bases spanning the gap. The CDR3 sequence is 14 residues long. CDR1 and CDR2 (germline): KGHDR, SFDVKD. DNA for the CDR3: TGTGCCACCAGTGGTGGGACAACTAACTATGGCTACACCTTC. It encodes CATSGGTTNYGYTF.

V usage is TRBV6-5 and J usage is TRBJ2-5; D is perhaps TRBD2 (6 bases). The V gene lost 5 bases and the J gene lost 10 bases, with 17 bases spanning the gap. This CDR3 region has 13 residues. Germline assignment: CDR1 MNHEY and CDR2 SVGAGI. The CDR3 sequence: CASSPDPTGGQYF. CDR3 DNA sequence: TGTGCCAGCAGTCCCGACCCGACCGGGGGCCAGTACTTC.

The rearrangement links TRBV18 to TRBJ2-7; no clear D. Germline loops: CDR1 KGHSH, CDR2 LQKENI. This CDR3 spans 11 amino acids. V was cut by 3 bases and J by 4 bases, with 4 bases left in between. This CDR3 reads CASSPEYEQYF. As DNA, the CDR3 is TGTGCCAGCTCACCTGAATACGAGCAGTACTTC.

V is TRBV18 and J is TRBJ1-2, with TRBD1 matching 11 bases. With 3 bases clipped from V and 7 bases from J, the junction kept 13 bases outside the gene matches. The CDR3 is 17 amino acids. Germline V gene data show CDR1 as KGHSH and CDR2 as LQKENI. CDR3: CASSPVMGRTGGGGYTF. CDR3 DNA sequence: TGTGCCAGCTCACCGGTGATGGGTCGGACAGGGGGCGGTGGCTACACCTTC.

CDR3 bases: TGTGCTAGTGGTCCCCCTCTAGCGGGAACCGGGGAGCTGTTTTTT. Translating gives CASGPPLAGTGELFF. The chain joins TRBV12-5 to TRBJ2-2; TRBD2 aligns across 9 bases. The CDR3 has 15 residues. Germline V gene lookup returns CDR1 LGHNT and CDR2 FRNRAP. The trim removed 5 bases at V and 5 bases at J, leaving 6 bases unmatched.

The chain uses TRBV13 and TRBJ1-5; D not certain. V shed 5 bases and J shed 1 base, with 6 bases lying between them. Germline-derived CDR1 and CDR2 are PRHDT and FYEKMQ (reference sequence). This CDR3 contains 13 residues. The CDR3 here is CASSQASNQPQHF. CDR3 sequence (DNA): TGTGCCAGCAGCCAGGCGAGCAATCAGCCCCAGCATTTT.